A selection of T cell receptor beta chains follows, all from one sample in a study of regulatory T cells in long-lasting Graves disease. TCRdb itself ran the multiplex PCR reads through MiXCR, one entry per CDR3 protein. The sample yields 400,000 to 450,000 distinct CDR3 sequences, less than 25% seen once. The sequencing used peripheral blood mononuclear cells (PBMCs), collected when the disease was refractory, from a patient treated with antithyroid drugs. The receptors were gathered from a female donor with Graves disease. Both conserved end residues are part of each CDR3. Each record gives: V gene, D gene, clone size, J gene, CDR3 protein, CDR3 DNA. The D gene is left open where the match is weak. Size is omitted from some rows. Given values are once, few, many or a class for expanded clones.

v_gene: TRBV6-2/TRBV6-3
d_gene: -
abundance: many
j_gene: TRBJ1-5
CDR3aa: CASSYPTKGGNQPQHF
CDR3nt: TGTGCCAGCAGTTACCCAACAAAGGGGGGTAATCAGCCCCAGCATTTT

v_gene: TRBV5-6
d_gene: -
abundance: -
j_gene: TRBJ1-1
CDR3aa: CASRSGATTEAFF
CDR3nt: TGTGCCAGCAGGTCCGGGGCGACCACTGAAGCTTTCTTT

v_gene: TRBV6-5
d_gene: -
abundance: -
j_gene: TRBJ1-2
CDR3aa: CASSYSNLTPNYGYTF
CDR3nt: TGTGCCAGCAGTTACTCGAACTTGACACCCAACTATGGCTACACCTTC

v_gene: TRBV11-1
d_gene: TRBD1
abundance: many
j_gene: TRBJ2-7
CDR3aa: CASSPGTGDYEQYF
CDR3nt: TGTGCCAGCAGCCCCGGGACAGGGGACTACGAGCAGTACTTC

v_gene: TRBV4-3
d_gene: -
abundance: -
j_gene: TRBJ2-7
CDR3aa: CASSQAGGSKPHEQYF
CDR3nt: TGCGCCAGCAGCCAAGCTGGTGGCTCCAAGCCCCACGAGCAGTACTTC

v_gene: TRBV12-3/TRBV12-4
d_gene: TRBD2
abundance: -
j_gene: TRBJ2-5
CDR3aa: CASRPGLAAETQYF
CDR3nt: TGTGCCAGCAGACCAGGACTAGCCGCAGAGACCCAGTACTTC

v_gene: TRBV7-9
d_gene: -
abundance: -
j_gene: TRBJ1-6
CDR3aa: CALEREGNSPLHF
CDR3nt: TGTGCCCTGGAGCGGGAGGGAAATTCACCCCTCCACTTT

v_gene: TRBV20-1
d_gene: -
abundance: few
j_gene: TRBJ1-2
CDR3aa: CSARQVLGALYGYTF
CDR3nt: TGCAGTGCTAGACAGGTCCTCGGGGCGCTTTATGGCTACACCTTC

v_gene: TRBV25-1
d_gene: -
abundance: few
j_gene: TRBJ1-3
CDR3aa: CASSEDIGRGTGNTIYF
CDR3nt: TGTGCCAGCAGTGAAGACATCGGACGGGGAACTGGAAACACCATATATTTT

v_gene: TRBV29-1
d_gene: -
abundance: -
j_gene: TRBJ2-7
CDR3aa: CSVEEQAPYEQYF
CDR3nt: TGCAGCGTTGAAGAACAGGCCCCCTACGAGCAGTACTTC

v_gene: TRBV7-9
d_gene: -
abundance: few
j_gene: TRBJ1-2
CDR3aa: CAPGGYTF
CDR3nt: TGTGCGCCCGGAGGCTACACCTTC

v_gene: TRBV7-3
d_gene: -
abundance: few
j_gene: TRBJ2-5
CDR3aa: CASSPTGYGETQYF
CDR3nt: TGTGCCAGCAGTCCCACAGGGTACGGAGAGACCCAGTACTTC

v_gene: TRBV7-9
d_gene: -
abundance: -
j_gene: TRBJ2-5
CDR3aa: CASSTKQGPQETQYF
CDR3nt: TGTGCCAGCAGCACTAAACAGGGCCCGCAAGAGACCCAGTACTTC

v_gene: TRBV9
d_gene: -
abundance: many
j_gene: TRBJ1-5
CDR3aa: CASSVGQGNYQPQHF
CDR3nt: TGTGCCAGCAGCGTGGGGCAGGGCAATTATCAGCCCCAGCATTTT

v_gene: TRBV18
d_gene: -
abundance: few
j_gene: TRBJ2-2
CDR3aa: CASSLQAANTGELFF
CDR3nt: TGTGCCAGCTCTTTACAGGCAGCGAACACCGGGGAGCTGTTTTTT

v_gene: TRBV5-1
d_gene: -
abundance: few
j_gene: TRBJ2-7
CDR3aa: CASSPRQDFFYEQYF
CDR3nt: TGCGCCAGCAGCCCACGGCAGGATTTCTTCTACGAGCAGTACTTC

v_gene: TRBV2
d_gene: -
abundance: -
j_gene: TRBJ2-3
CDR3aa: CASSEILGDTQYF
CDR3nt: TGTGCCAGCAGTGAAATTTTGGGCGATACGCAGTATTTT

v_gene: TRBV7-2
d_gene: -
abundance: many
j_gene: TRBJ1-2
CDR3aa: CASSRDAGYGYTF
CDR3nt: TGTGCCAGCAGCAGGGACGCCGGATATGGCTACACCTTC

v_gene: TRBV5-1
d_gene: TRBD1
abundance: -
j_gene: TRBJ1-1
CDR3aa: CASSWDREGTEAFF
CDR3nt: TGCGCCAGCAGCTGGGACAGAGAGGGGACTGAAGCTTTCTTT

v_gene: TRBV9
d_gene: TRBD2
abundance: -
j_gene: TRBJ2-3
CDR3aa: CASSAGTSVFSTDTQYF
CDR3nt: TGTGCCAGCAGCGCTGGGACTAGTGTCTTCAGCACAGATACGCAGTATTTT

v_gene: TRBV7-3
d_gene: -
abundance: many
j_gene: TRBJ1-1
CDR3aa: CASSLTQYTEAFF
CDR3nt: TGTGCCAGCAGCTTAACTCAGTACACTGAAGCTTTCTTT

v_gene: TRBV7-9
d_gene: TRBD1
abundance: -
j_gene: TRBJ2-7
CDR3aa: CASSNYRQGARAYEQYF
CDR3nt: TGTGCCAGCAGCAACTACCGACAGGGGGCTAGGGCCTACGAGCAGTACTTC

v_gene: TRBV12-3/TRBV12-4
d_gene: -
abundance: few
j_gene: TRBJ2-7
CDR3aa: CASARTPRYEQYF
CDR3nt: TGTGCCAGTGCAAGGACCCCCCGCTACGAGCAGTACTTC

v_gene: TRBV4-1
d_gene: -
abundance: -
j_gene: TRBJ2-2
CDR3aa: CASSQKGGRDTGELFF
CDR3nt: TGCGCCAGCAGCCAAAAAGGGGGGAGGGACACCGGGGAGCTGTTTTTT

v_gene: TRBV11-2
d_gene: TRBD1
abundance: many
j_gene: TRBJ2-5
CDR3aa: CASSFKRGTAETQYF
CDR3nt: TGTGCCAGCAGCTTCAAAAGAGGGACAGCTGAGACCCAGTACTTC

v_gene: TRBV12-3/TRBV12-4
d_gene: -
abundance: -
j_gene: TRBJ2-5
CDR3aa: CGSSLGGQDQETQYF
CDR3nt: TGTGGCAGCAGTTTAGGTGGACAAGATCAAGAGACCCAGTACTTC

v_gene: TRBV5-1
d_gene: TRBD1
abundance: -
j_gene: TRBJ2-1
CDR3aa: CASSLWASGTGHNEQFF
CDR3nt: TGCGCCAGCAGCTTGTGGGCCTCCGGGACAGGGCACAATGAGCAGTTCTTC

v_gene: TRBV10-2
d_gene: TRBD2
abundance: -
j_gene: TRBJ2-3
CDR3aa: CASSGVVAGESDTQYF
CDR3nt: TGCGCCAGCAGTGGAGTGGTAGCGGGAGAGTCAGATACGCAGTATTTT

v_gene: TRBV6-1
d_gene: -
abundance: many
j_gene: TRBJ1-5
CDR3aa: CASGNSNQPQHF
CDR3nt: TGTGCCAGCGGTAATAGCAATCAGCCCCAGCATTTT

v_gene: TRBV5-1
d_gene: TRBD1
abundance: -
j_gene: TRBJ2-7
CDR3aa: CASSSKRDRGIYEQYF
CDR3nt: TGCGCCAGCAGCTCGAAAAGGGACAGGGGGATCTACGAGCAGTACTTC

v_gene: TRBV19
d_gene: TRBD1
abundance: few
j_gene: TRBJ1-5
CDR3aa: CASSRQGVSSNQPQHF
CDR3nt: TGTGCCAGTAGTCGACAGGGGGTGAGTAGCAATCAGCCCCAGCATTTT

v_gene: TRBV9
d_gene: TRBD1
abundance: few
j_gene: TRBJ2-2
CDR3aa: CASSARRTGLAGELFF
CDR3nt: TGTGCCAGCAGCGCGCGGCGGACAGGGCTTGCCGGGGAGCTGTTTTTT

v_gene: TRBV15
d_gene: TRBD1
abundance: few
j_gene: TRBJ1-5
CDR3aa: CATSRGRTGSNQPQHF
CDR3nt: TGTGCCACCAGCAGAGGAAGGACAGGGTCCAATCAGCCCCAGCATTTT

v_gene: TRBV7-9
d_gene: TRBD1
abundance: -
j_gene: TRBJ1-2
CDR3aa: CASSPVRTGDGYTF
CDR3nt: TGTGCCAGCAGCCCCGTACGGACAGGGGACGGCTACACCTTC